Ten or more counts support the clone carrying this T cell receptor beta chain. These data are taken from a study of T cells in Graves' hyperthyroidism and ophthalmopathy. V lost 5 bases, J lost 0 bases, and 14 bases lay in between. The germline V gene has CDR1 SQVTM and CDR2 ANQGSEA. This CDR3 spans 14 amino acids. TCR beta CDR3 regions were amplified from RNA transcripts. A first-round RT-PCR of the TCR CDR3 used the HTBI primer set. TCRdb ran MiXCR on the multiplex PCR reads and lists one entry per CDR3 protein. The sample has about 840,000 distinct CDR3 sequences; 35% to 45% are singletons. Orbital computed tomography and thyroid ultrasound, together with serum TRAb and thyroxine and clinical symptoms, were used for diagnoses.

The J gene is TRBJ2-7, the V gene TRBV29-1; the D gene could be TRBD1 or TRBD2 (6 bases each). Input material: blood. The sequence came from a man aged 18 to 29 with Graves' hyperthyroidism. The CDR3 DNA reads TGCAGCGTTCCCAGGGGAGGTGACTCCTACGAGCAGTACTTC. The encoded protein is CSVPRGGDSYEQYF.